The T cell receptor (beta chain) described here comes from a study of breast tumors, draining lymph nodes, adjacent tissues. From the multiplex PCR reads, TCRdb called clonotypes with MiXCR, one entry per CDR3 protein. This sample has tens of thousands of distinct CDR3 sequences, with roughly 57% found just once. The CDR3 has 12 residues. Germline V gene data show CDR1 as DFQATT and CDR2 as SNEGSKA (reference sequence). This clonotype was recorded many times. A single base separates this from a much larger clone, so it may be a read error. The chain links TRBV20-1 to TRBJ2-6; D tentatively reads TRBD1 or TRBD2 (5 bases each). Sequenced sample: breast tumor tissue. The TCR originated in a female donor with breast cancer. Some clones in this sample may be carry-over from other donors' samples. The CDR3 region is CSAEGGANVPTF. The CDR3 nucleotides read TGCAGTGCTGAGGGTGGGGCCAACGTCCCGACTTTC.